Presented here are 15 T cell receptor beta chains from one specimen sequenced in a study of T cell responses to AZD1222 COVID-19 vaccine. Sequencing was performed with immunoSEQ multiplex PCR; in TCRdb, only in-frame clones are kept and a portion is missing. This table holds about 180,000 clones, roughly nine tenths found once. Material: peripheral blood, obtained on day 0 of AZD1222 vaccination. These receptors all come from an adult in good health.

Turning to this clone: This sample also contains other DNA sequences that code for the same CDR3. The rearrangement joins TRBV19 to TRBJ1-1, with no clear D. The CDR3 runs 13 residues. Between the trimmed V and J ends, which lost 1 base and 2 bases, there was a span of 5 bases. Germline V CDR1 and CDR2: LNHDA, SQIVND (reference sequence). CDR3 nucleotide sequence: TGTGCCAGTAGTATAGGCCGAAACACTGAAGCTTTCTTT. Amino acid sequence: CASSIGRNTEAFF.

The chain recombines TRBV11-3 with TRBJ2-1; no clear D. V was clipped by 0 bases and J by 6 bases, with 9 bases between them. There are 14 residues in the CDR3. Per the germline V gene, CDR1 is SGHNT and CDR2 is YENEEA. CDR3 sequence: CASSLEAQINEQFF. The CDR3 nucleotides are TGTGCCAGCAGCTTAGAGGCCCAAATCAATGAGCAGTTCTTC.

This clone is a singleton in its sample. The V and J genes are TRBV7-8 and TRBJ2-7; a weak D match, TRBD2 (6 bases). Looked up from germline, CDR1 is SGHVS and CDR2 is FQNEAQ. Trimming removed 2 bases at V and 2 bases at J, with 19 bases between. The CDR3 contains 17 residues. CDR3: CASSLTRFVADPYEQYF. The DNA for the CDR3 is TGTGCCAGCAGCTTAACAAGGTTCGTAGCGGACCCCTACGAGCAGTACTTC. The entire variable domain, with the rest obtained from reference TRBV7-8 and TRBJ2-7, is as follows: GAGVSQSPRYKVAKRGQDVALRCDPISGHVSLFWYQQALGQGPEFLTYFQNEAQLDKSGLPSDRFFAERPEGSVSTLKIQRTQQEDSAVYLCASSLTRFVADPYEQYFGPGTRLTVT.

The chain employs TRBV4-3 and TRBJ2-2; D is possibly TRBD2 (5 bases). Germline-derived CDR1 and CDR2 are LGHNA and YSLEER. This CDR3 spans 17 amino acids. V was clipped by 0 bases and J by 3 bases, with 14 bases between them. The CDR3 reads CASSQDYKEVDTGELFF. CDR3 sequence (DNA): TGCGCCAGCAGCCAAGATTATAAGGAGGTGGACACCGGGGAGCTGTTTTTT.

This chain links TRBV10-2 with TRBJ1-5; no reliable D call. This CDR3 comprises 14 residues. Germline CDR1 is WSHSY and CDR2 is SAAADI. V shed 3 bases and J shed 6 bases, with 12 bases lying between them. This chain's CDR3 is CASSENNHGQPQHF. The DNA of the CDR3 is TGCGCCAGCAGTGAAAACAATCACGGTCAGCCCCAGCATTTT.

This clone came up a few times. The CDR3 here is CASIPSGLRYEQYF. CDR3 bases: TGTGCCAGCATCCCCTCGGGACTTCGCTACGAGCAGTACTTC. The V call is TRBV6-2 or TRBV6-3, the J call TRBJ2-7; TRBD2 is a possible D gene (6 bases). The germline CDR1 and CDR2 sequences are MNHEY and SVGEGT. This CDR3 comprises 14 residues. V was shortened by 7 bases and J by 3 bases, with 16 bases between the two germline ends.

The chain carries TRBV7-9 and TRBJ1-1; no definite D call. V lost 7 bases to trimming and J lost 4 bases, with 16 bases between them. Germline V CDR1 and CDR2: SEHNR, FQNEAQ (reference sequence). The CDR3 has 14 amino acids. The CDR3 spells CASKLTELGTEAFF. CDR3 nucleotides: TGTGCCAGCAAACTCACGGAGTTGGGCACTGAAGCTTTCTTT.

The rearrangement uses TRBV7-2 and TRBJ1-4, with a weak D call TRBD1 (5 bases). The length of the CDR3 is 15 residues. V shed 3 bases and J shed 7 bases, with 15 bases lying between them. Germline loops: CDR1 SGHTA, CDR2 FQGNSA. CDR3 region: CASSLGGGVPEKLFF. CDR3 coding DNA: TGTGCCAGCAGCTTGGGAGGAGGGGTGCCTGAAAAACTGTTTTTT.

J is TRBJ1-3 and V is TRBV7-9; no definite D call. The germline V gene has CDR1 SEHNR and CDR2 FQNEAQ (reference sequence). The CDR3 spans 14 residues. Trimming pared 5 bases from V and 0 bases from J, leaving 8 bases between. The CDR3 loop is CASSPRNSGNTIYF. The CDR3 region has the DNA TGTGCCAGCAGCCCTCGTAACTCTGGAAACACCATATATTTT.

This sequence joins TRBV7-2 and TRBJ1-1; 9 bases align to TRBD1. The germline gives CDR1 SGHTA, CDR2 FQGNSA. The V gene end was trimmed by 5 bases and the J gene end by 5 bases; junction bases not matched to a gene: 9. This CDR3 spans 15 amino acids. CDR3: CASSRPATGGTEAFF. The CDR3 DNA sequence: TGTGCCAGCAGCCGTCCGGCGACAGGGGGAACTGAAGCTTTCTTT.

Only a few counts were recorded for this clone. V and J are TRBV27 and TRBJ2-6; D may be TRBD1 (6 bases). Trimming pared 8 bases from V and 1 base from J, leaving 9 bases between. From germline, CDR1 is MNHEY and CDR2 SMNVEV (reference sequence). This CDR3 comprises 14 residues. CDR3 amino acids: CASSGDSGANVLTF. DNA for the CDR3: TGTGCCAGCTCAGGGGATTCTGGGGCCAACGTCCTGACTTTC.

The chain joins TRBV6-5 to TRBJ1-3, with 8 bases aligning to TRBD1. V lost 5 bases and J lost 8; bases outside the gene matches: 5. This CDR3 spans 13 amino acids. CDR1 is MNHEY, CDR2 SVGAGI, per germline. CDR3 sequence reads: CASSPQGEHTIYF. DNA for the CDR3: TGTGCCAGCAGTCCACAGGGGGAACACACCATATATTTT.

V and J are TRBV9 and TRBJ2-5; the D gene is possibly TRBD2 (6 bases). This CDR3 spans 15 amino acids. V lost 0 bases and J 5 bases, leaving 14 bases between the germline ends. The V gene's germline CDR1 is SGDLS and CDR2 YYNGEE. CDR3 loop: CASSVGGRFEETQYF. The DNA for the CDR3 is TGTGCCAGCAGCGTAGGAGGGAGGTTTGAGGAGACCCAGTACTTC.

The V call is TRBV14, the J call TRBJ1-2; D is ambiguous. CDR1 SGHDN and CDR2 FVKESK come from the germline V gene. This CDR3 is built from 12 residues. V was shortened by 1 base and J by 13 bases, with 13 bases between the two germline ends. This chain's CDR3 is CASSQGSEGCTF. The CDR3 DNA reads as TGTGCCAGCAGCCAAGGAAGTGAGGGATGCACCTTC.

J is TRBJ1-2 and V is TRBV10-3, with 8 positions matching TRBD1. After removal of 6 bases from V and 5 bases from J, the junction contained 8 bases not matched to a gene. The CDR3 totals 14 residues. From germline, CDR1 is ENHRY and CDR2 SYGVKD. The CDR3 DNA follows: TGTGCCATCAGCCGAAGGGACAGGCCTTATGGCTACACCTTC. Translating gives CAISRRDRPYGYTF.